The TCR beta chain described here comes from a study of PD-1 blockade in classical Hodgkin lymphoma. At the level of the study: A 3 mg/kg intravenous dose of nivolumab was received by patients every 2 weeks.

Trimming removed 3 bases from V and 1 base from J, with 12 bases in between. The germline V gene encodes CDR1 MDHEN and CDR2 SYDVKM. The CDR3 covers 15 residues. The data were produced by immunoSEQ multiplex PCR, yet TCRdb's version contains in-frame clones alone and is incomplete. Among about 86,000 clones listed, roughly nine tenths were seen once. Relapses following autologous stem cell transplantation were seen in all patients, with brentuximab vedotin exposure varying. Study-wide results and caveats: The study reported lower baseline TCR diversity in newly diagnosed patients than in healthy donors. Those starting nivolumab under 1 year post-ASCT were excluded. The diversity seen at baseline in complete responders resembled that of newly diagnosed patients.

Regarding this clone: The target antigen is unknown.

This specimen consisted of peripheral blood mononuclear cells (PBMCs), obtained at baseline. This TCR derives from a human donor with classical Hodgkin lymphoma. V is TRBV28 and J is TRBJ1-2; D unresolved. The CDR3 spells CASSFGETLNYGYTF. The CDR3 DNA reads TGTGCCAGCAGTTTCGGGGAAACCCTTAACTATGGCTACACCTTC.